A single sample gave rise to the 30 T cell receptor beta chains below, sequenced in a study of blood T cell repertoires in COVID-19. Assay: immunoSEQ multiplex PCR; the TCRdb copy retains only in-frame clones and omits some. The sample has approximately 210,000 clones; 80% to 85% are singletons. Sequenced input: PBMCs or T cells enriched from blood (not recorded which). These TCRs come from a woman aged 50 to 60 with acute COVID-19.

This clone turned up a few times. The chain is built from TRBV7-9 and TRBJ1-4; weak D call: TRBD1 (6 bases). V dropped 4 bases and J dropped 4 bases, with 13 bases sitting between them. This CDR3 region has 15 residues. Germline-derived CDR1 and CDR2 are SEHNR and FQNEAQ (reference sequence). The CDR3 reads CASSYRGGVNEKLFF. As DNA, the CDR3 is TGTGCCAGCAGCTACCGAGGGGGGGTTAATGAAAAACTGTTTTTT.

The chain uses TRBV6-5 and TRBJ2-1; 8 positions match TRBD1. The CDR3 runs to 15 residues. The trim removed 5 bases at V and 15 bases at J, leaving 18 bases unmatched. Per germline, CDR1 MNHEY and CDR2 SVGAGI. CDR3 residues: CASSPHRGSLGRVFF. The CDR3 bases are TGTGCCAGCAGTCCCCACAGGGGGTCCCTCGGGCGGGTGTTCTTC.

CDR3 sequence reads: CASSQVSSNQPQHF. The CDR3, as DNA: TGCGCCAGCAGCCAAGTTAGCTCCAATCAGCCCCAGCATTTT. This chain uses TRBV4-1 with TRBJ1-5, with no clear D. This CDR3 is 14 amino acids long. Germline V gene data show CDR1 as MGHRA and CDR2 as YSYEKL. The V end lost 1 base, the J end lost 3 bases, and 7 bases lay between the germline ends.

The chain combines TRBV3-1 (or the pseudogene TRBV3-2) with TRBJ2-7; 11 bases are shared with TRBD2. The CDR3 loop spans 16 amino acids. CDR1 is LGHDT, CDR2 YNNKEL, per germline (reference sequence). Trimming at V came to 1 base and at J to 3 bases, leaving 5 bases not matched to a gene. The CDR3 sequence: CASSQVGGTSGYEQYF. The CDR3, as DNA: TGTGCCAGCAGCCAAGTGGGTGGGACTAGCGGCTACGAGCAGTACTTC.

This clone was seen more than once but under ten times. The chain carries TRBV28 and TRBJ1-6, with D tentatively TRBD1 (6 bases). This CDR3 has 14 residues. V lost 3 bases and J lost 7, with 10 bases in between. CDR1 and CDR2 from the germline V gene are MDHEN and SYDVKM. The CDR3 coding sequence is TGTGCCAGCAGTTTTGGAGACAGGAATTCACCCCTCCACTTT. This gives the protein CASSFGDRNSPLHF.

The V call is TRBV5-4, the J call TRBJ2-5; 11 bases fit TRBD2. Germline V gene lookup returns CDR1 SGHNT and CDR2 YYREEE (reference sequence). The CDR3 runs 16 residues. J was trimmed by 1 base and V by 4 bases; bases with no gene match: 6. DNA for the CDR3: TGTGCCAGCAGCCAAAGTAGCGGGAGGGGCCAAGAGACCCAGTACTTC. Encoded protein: CASSQSSGRGQETQYF.

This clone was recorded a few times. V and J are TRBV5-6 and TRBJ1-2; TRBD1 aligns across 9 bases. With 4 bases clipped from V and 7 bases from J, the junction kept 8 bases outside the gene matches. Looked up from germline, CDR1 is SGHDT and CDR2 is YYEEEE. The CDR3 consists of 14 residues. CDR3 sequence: CASSQNRGRSGYTF. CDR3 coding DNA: TGTGCCAGCAGCCAGAACAGGGGGCGAAGTGGCTACACCTTC.

The CDR3 region is CASSKRPGDNSPLHF. In DNA, the CDR3 is TGTGCCAGCAGCAAACGCCCAGGTGATAATTCACCCCTCCACTTT. This chain uses TRBV7-6 with TRBJ1-6; no clear D. In germline, CDR1 is SGHVS, CDR2 FNYEAQ. Trimming took off 5 bases at V and 5 bases at J, with 13 bases between the two ends. CDR3 length: 15 amino acids.

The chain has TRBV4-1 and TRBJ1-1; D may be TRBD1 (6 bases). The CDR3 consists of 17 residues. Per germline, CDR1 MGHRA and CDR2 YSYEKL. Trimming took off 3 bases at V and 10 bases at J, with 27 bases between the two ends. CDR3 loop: CASSHVQGRRLSASAFF. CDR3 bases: TGCGCCAGCAGCCACGTACAGGGCCGTAGGCTTTCAGCTTCAGCTTTCTTT.

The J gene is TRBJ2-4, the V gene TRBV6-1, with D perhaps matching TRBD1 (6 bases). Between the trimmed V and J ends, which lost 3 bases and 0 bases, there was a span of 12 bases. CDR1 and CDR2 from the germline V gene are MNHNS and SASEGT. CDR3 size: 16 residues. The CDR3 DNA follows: TGTGCCAGCAGTGACGGACAGTTTGTAGCCAAAAACATTCAGTACTTC. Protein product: CASSDGQFVAKNIQYF.

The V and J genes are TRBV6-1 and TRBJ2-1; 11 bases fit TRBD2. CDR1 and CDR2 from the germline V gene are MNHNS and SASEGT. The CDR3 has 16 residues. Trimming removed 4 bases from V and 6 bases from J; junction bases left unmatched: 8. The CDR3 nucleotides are TGTGCCAGCAGTGCTCCTAGCGGGGGGAAAGTCAATGAGCAGTTCTTC. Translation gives CASSAPSGGKVNEQFF.

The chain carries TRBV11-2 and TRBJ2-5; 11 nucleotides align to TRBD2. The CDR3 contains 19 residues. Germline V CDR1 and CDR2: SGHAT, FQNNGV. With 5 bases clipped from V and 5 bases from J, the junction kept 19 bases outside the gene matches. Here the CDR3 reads CASSPPPRASSGGWETQYF. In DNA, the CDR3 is TGTGCCAGCAGCCCACCCCCTCGCGCGTCTAGCGGGGGGTGGGAGACCCAGTACTTC.

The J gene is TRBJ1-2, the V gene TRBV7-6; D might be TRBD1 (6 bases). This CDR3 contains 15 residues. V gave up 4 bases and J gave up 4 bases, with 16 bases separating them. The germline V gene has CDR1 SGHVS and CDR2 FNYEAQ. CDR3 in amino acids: CASSSRKDRSYGYTF. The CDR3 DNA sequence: TGTGCCAGCAGCTCCCGAAAAGACAGGTCCTATGGCTACACCTTC.

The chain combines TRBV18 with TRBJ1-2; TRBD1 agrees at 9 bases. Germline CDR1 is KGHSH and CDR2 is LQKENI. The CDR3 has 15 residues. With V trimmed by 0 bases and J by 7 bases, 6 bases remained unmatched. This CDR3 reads CASSPPGQGSGGYTF. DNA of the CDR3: TGTGCCAGCTCACCACCGGGACAGGGATCGGGTGGCTACACCTTC. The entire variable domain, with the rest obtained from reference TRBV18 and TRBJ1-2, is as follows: NAGVMQNPRHLVRRRGQEARLRCSPMKGHSHVYWYRQLPEEGLKFMVYLQKENIIDESGMPKERFSAEFPKEGPSILRIQQVVRGDSAAYFCASSPPGQGSGGYTFGSGTRLTVV.

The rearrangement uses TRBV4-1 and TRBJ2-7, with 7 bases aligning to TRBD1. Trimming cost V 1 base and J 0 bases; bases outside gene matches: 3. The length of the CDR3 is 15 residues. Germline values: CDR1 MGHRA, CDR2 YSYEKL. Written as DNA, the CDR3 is TGCGCCAGCAGCCAAGGGACAGGCAGCTCCTACGAGCAGTACTTC. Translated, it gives CASSQGTGSSYEQYF.

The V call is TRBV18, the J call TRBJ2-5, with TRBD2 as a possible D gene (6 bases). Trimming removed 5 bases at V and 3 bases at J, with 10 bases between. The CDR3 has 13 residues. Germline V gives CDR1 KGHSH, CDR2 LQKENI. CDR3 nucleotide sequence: TGTGCCAGCTCAGGAGGGACGAAAGAGACCCAGTACTTC. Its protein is CASSGGTKETQYF.

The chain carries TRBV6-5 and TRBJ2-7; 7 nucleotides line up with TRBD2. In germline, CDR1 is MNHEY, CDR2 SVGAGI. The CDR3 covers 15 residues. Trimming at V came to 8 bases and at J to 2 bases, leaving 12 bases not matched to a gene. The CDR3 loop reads CASSAGAQYTYEQYF. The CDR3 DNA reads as TGTGCCAGCTCGGCGGGAGCCCAGTACACCTACGAGCAGTACTTC.

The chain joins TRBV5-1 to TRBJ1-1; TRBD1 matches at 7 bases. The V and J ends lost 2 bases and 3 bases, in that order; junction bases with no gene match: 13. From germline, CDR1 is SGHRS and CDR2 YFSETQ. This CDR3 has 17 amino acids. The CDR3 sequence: CASSFKGPRQGDTEAFF. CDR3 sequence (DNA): TGCGCCAGCAGCTTCAAGGGGCCAAGACAGGGTGACACTGAAGCTTTCTTT.

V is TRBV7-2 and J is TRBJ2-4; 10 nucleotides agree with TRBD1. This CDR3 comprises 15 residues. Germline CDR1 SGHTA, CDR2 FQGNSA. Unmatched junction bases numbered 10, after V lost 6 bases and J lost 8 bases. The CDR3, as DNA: TGTGCCAGCAGTTCTAGACCCGGGACAGGGGACATTCAGTACTTC. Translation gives CASSSRPGTGDIQYF.

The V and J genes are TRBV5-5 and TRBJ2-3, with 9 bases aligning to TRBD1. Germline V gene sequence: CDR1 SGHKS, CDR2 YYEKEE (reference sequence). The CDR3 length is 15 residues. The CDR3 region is CVPIAGTGLSDTQYF. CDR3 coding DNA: TGTGTACCTATTGCTGGGACAGGGCTTTCAGATACGCAGTATTTT.

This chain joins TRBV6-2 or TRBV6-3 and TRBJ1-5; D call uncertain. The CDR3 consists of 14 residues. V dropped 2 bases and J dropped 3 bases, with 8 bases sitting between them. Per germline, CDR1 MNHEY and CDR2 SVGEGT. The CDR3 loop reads CASSYNTFNQPQHF. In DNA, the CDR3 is TGTGCCAGCAGTTACAACACCTTCAATCAGCCCCAGCATTTT.

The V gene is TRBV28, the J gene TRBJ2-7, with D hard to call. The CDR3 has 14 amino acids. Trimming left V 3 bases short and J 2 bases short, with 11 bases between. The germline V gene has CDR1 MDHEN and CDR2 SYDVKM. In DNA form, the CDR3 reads TGTGCCAGCAGTTTCTCCCTTTATCCCTACGAGCAGTACTTC. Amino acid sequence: CASSFSLYPYEQYF.

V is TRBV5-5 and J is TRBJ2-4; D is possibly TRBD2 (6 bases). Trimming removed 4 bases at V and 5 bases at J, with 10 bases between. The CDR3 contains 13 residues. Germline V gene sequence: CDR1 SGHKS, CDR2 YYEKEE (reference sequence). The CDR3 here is CASSRGSENIQYF. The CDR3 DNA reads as TGTGCCAGCAGCCGGGGGTCGGAAAACATTCAGTACTTC.

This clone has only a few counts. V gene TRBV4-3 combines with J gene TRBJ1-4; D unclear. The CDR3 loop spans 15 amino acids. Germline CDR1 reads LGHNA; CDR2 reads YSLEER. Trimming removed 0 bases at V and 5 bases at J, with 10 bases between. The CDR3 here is CASSQDLAVNEKLFF. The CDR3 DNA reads TGCGCCAGCAGCCAAGATTTGGCGGTAAATGAAAAACTGTTTTTT.

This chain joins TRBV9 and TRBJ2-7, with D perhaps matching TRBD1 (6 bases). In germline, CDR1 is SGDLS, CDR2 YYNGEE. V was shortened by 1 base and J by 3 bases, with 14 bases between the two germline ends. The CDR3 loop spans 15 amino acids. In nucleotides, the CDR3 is TGTGCCAGCAGCGTATCCGGGACAAGCAACTACGAGCAGTACTTC. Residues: CASSVSGTSNYEQYF.

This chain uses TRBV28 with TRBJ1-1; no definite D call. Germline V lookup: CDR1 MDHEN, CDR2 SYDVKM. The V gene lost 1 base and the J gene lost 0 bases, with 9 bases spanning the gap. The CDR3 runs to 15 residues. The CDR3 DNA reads TGTGCCAGCAGTTTATCTCCACAGATGAACACTGAAGCTTTCTTT. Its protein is CASSLSPQMNTEAFF.

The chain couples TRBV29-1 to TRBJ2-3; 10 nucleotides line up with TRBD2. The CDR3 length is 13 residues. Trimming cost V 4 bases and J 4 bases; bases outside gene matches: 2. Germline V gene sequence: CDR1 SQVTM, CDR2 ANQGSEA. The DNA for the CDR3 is TGCAGCGTTGTAACTAGCGGGGCAGATACGCAGTATTTT. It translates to CSVVTSGADTQYF.

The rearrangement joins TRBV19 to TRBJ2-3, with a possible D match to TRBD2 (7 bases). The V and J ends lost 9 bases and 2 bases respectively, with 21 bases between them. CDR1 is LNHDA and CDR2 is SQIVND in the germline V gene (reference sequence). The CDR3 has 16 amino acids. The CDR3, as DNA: TGTGCCAGCGCTCGAGGGGGGGCCGTATACACAGATACGCAGTATTTT. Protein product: CASARGGAVYTDTQYF.

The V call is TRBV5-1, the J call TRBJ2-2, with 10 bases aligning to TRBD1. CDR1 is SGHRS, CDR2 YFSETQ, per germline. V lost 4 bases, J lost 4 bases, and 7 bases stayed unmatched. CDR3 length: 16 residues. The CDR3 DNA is TGCGCCAGCAGCCTCCGGACAGGGGGTTCCACCGGGGAGCTGTTTTTT. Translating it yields CASSLRTGGSTGELFF. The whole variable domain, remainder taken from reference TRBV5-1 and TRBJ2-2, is KAGVTQTPRYLIKTRGQQVTLSCSPISGHRSVSWYQQTPGQGLQFLFEYFSETQRNKGNFPGRFSGRQFSNSRSEMNVSTLELGDSALYLCASSLRTGGSTGELFFGEGSRLTVL.

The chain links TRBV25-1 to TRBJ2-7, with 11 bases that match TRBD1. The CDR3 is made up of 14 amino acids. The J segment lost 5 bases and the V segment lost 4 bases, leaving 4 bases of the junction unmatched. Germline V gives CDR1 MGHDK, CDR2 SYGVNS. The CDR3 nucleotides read TGTGCCAGCAGTGTAGGACAGGGGGCCGACGAGCAGTACTTC. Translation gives CASSVGQGADEQYF.